This is a list of T cell receptor beta chains from one sample in a study of PD-1 blockade in classical Hodgkin lymphoma. Assay: immunoSEQ multiplex PCR; the TCRdb copy retains only in-frame clones and omits some. The sample contains 20,000 to 30,000 clones, around 80% of which appear only once. The sample here was peripheral blood mononuclear cells (PBMCs), taken before the second cycle of nivolumab. Receptors were obtained from a human donor with classical Hodgkin lymphoma. Each CDR3 is given with its conserved first and last residue. The D gene is left open where the match is weak. Expanded clones get a size class; other rows say once, few or many, or leave the size out.

cdr3_nt,cdr3_aa,clone_size,j_call,d_call,v_call
TGTGCCAGTAGTCCCGGGGGTTTAGAGACCCAGTACTTC,CASSPGGLETQYF,.,TRBJ2-5,.,TRBV19
TGTGCCAGCAGCCAAGATAGTCTCGGGGCTGGAAATGAAAAACTGTTTTTT,CASSQDSLGAGNEKLFF,.,TRBJ1-4,.,TRBV4-2
TGTGCCAGCTCACCACGCCCAGGCGGGGAGCTGTTTTTT,CASSPRPGGELFF,.,TRBJ2-2,.,TRBV18
TGTGCCAGCAGCTTATCACCGGGGTTCCAAGAGACCCAGTACTTC,CASSLSPGFQETQYF,.,TRBJ2-5,.,TRBV7-7
TGTGCCAGCAGTTACGTCGGGGGCAACACCGGGGAGCTGCTTTTT,CASSYVGGNTGELLF,.,TRBJ2-2,.,TRBV6-5
TGCGCCAGCAGCGTGACAGGGAGTGGCACTGAAGCTTTCTTT,CASSVTGSGTEAFF,few,TRBJ1-1,TRBD1,TRBV5-1
TGTGCCAGCAGCGTAGGGGTTAGTGATGCAGAGACCCAGTACTTC,CASSVGVSDAETQYF,.,TRBJ2-5,.,TRBV9
TGTGCCAGCAGCCCCCGGACAGGAGGGACTAATGAAAAACTGTTTTTT,CASSPRTGGTNEKLFF,.,TRBJ1-4,TRBD1,TRBV11-2
TGTGCCAGCAGCGTAGGGGCGGGGGGTCTCTCCTACGAGCAGTACTTC,CASSVGAGGLSYEQYF,.,TRBJ2-7,TRBD2,TRBV9
TGTGCCAGCAGCTTACAGGGGGTCACAGATACGCAGTATTTT,CASSLQGVTDTQYF,.,TRBJ2-3,TRBD1,TRBV5-4
TGTGCCAGCAGTTACTCGAAGACAGACCTCTCCTACGAGCAGTACTTC,CASSYSKTDLSYEQYF,.,TRBJ2-7,.,TRBV6-5
TGCAGCGTTGAAGCGGGCGGTACTAACTATGGCTACACCTTC,CSVEAGGTNYGYTF,.,TRBJ1-2,.,TRBV29-1
TGTGCCAGCAGCCCCAGGACAGGGGGTTTTGGGTCTGAAGCTTTCTTT,CASSPRTGGFGSEAFF,medium-sized,TRBJ1-1,TRBD1,TRBV5-8
TGTGCCAGCAGCGCGTATTTAGGACTAGCGGGGGGGCCGGCAGCCACGCAGTATTTT,CASSAYLGLAGGPAATQYF,once,TRBJ2-3,TRBD2,TRBV7-2
TGCGCCAGCAGCCGCGACGTAGGGACTAATCTCCCAGATACGCAGTATTTT,CASSRDVGTNLPDTQYF,.,TRBJ2-3,TRBD2,TRBV4-1
TGTGCCAGCAGCTTAGGAGTTTATAATTCACCCCTCCACTTT,CASSLGVYNSPLHF,.,TRBJ1-6,.,TRBV9
TGTGCCAGCAGCCGGACAGGGGTGAACACTGAAGCTTTCTTT,CASSRTGVNTEAFF,few,TRBJ1-1,TRBD1,TRBV7-9